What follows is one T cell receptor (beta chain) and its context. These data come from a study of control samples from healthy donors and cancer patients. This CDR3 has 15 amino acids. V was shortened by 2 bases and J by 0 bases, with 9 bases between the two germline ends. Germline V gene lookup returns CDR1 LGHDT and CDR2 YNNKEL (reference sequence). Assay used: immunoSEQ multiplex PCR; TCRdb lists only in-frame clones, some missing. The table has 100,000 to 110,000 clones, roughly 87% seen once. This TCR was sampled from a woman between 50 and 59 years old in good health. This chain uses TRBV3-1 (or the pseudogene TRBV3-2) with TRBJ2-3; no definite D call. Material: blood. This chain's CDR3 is CASSQPHGSTDTQYF. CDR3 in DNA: TGTGCCAGCAGCCAACCCCACGGAAGCACAGATACGCAGTATTTT.